This T cell receptor (beta chain) was identified in a study of PD-1 blockade in classical Hodgkin lymphoma. Points from the study as a whole: Newly diagnosed patients and complete responders had comparable diversity at baseline. Diminished baseline TCR diversity has been reported in newly diagnosed patients relative to healthy donors. Among the patients, those starting nivolumab under 1 year after ASCT were excluded.

The data were produced by immunoSEQ multiplex PCR, yet TCRdb's version contains in-frame clones alone and is incomplete. The sample holds about 28,000 clones, about 81% seen once. Each patient experienced a relapse that followed autologous stem cell transplantation, and brentuximab vedotin exposure varied. Classifying best responses yielded complete response, partial response or progressive disease. After removal of 4 bases from V and 5 bases from J, the junction contained 6 bases not matched to a gene. There are 15 residues in the CDR3. The germline gives CDR1 PRHDT, CDR2 FYEKMQ (reference sequence). This clone was seen more than once but under ten times. What it binds is unknown.

This specimen consisted of peripheral blood mononuclear cells (PBMCs), obtained before the second cycle of nivolumab. V gene TRBV13 combines with J gene TRBJ1-4; 8 bases align to TRBD1. The receptor was derived from a human donor with classical Hodgkin lymphoma. The CDR3 region is CASSSRGQANEKLFF. CDR3 sequence (DNA): TGTGCCAGCAGCTCAAGGGGACAGGCAAATGAAAAACTGTTTTTT.